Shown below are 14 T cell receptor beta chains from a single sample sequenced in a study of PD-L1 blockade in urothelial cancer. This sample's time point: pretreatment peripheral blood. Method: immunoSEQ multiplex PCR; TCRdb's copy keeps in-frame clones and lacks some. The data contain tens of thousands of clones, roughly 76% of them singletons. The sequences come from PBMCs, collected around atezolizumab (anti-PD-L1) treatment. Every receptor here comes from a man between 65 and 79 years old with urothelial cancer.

Written as DNA, the CDR3 is TGTGCCAGCAGCTTAGATCGGACTAGCGGGAGCCACGAGCAGTACTTC. Its protein product is CASSLDRTSGSHEQYF. V and J are TRBV7-6 and TRBJ2-7, with TRBD2 matching over 13 bases. Germline values: CDR1 SGHVS, CDR2 FNYEAQ. Trimming removed 1 base from V and 5 bases from J; junction bases left unmatched: 5. The CDR3 consists of 16 residues.

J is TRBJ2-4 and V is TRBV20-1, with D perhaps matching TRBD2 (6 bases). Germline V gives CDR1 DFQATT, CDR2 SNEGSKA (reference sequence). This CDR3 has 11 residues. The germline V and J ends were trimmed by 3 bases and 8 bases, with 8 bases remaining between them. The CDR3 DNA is TGCAGTGCTAGCTCGGGGGACATTCAGTACTTC. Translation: CSASSGDIQYF.

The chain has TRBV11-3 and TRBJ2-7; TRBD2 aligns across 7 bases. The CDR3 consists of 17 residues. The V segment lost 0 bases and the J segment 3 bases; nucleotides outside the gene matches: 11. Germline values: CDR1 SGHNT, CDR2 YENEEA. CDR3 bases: TGTGCCAGCAGCTTAGATAGCGGGCTAACTTACGACTACGAGCAGTACTTC. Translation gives CASSLDSGLTYDYEQYF.

The CDR3 reads CASSGQGDNSPLHF. CDR3 nucleotides: TGCGCCAGCAGTGGACAGGGTGATAATTCACCCCTCCACTTT. The chain joins TRBV10-2 to TRBJ1-6; 7 positions agree with TRBD1. Germline CDR1 WSHSY, CDR2 SAAADI. CDR3 length: 14 amino acids. V lost 4 bases, J lost 5 bases, and 2 bases stayed unmatched.

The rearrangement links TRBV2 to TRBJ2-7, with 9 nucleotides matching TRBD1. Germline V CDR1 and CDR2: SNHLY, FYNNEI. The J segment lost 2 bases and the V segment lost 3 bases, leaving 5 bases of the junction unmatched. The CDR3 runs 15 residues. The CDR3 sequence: CASSDRQGVAYEQYF. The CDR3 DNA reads TGTGCCAGCAGTGACAGACAGGGGGTAGCCTACGAGCAGTACTTC.

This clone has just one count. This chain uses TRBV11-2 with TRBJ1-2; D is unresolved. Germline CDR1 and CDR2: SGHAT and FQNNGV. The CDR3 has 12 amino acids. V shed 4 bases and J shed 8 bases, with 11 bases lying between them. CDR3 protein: CASSSFARGYTF. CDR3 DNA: TGTGCCAGCAGCTCCTTTGCCAGGGGCTACACCTTC.

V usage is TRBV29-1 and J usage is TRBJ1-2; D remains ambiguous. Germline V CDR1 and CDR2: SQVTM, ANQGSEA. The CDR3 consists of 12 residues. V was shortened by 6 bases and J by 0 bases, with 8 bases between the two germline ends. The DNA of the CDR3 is TGCAGCGTCCGCCACACTAACTATGGCTACACCTTC. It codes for CSVRHTNYGYTF.

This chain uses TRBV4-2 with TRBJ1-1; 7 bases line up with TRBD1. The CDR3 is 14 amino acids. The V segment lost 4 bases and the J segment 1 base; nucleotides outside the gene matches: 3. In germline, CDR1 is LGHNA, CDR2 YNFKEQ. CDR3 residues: CASSPRQGNTEAFF. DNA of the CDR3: TGTGCCAGCAGCCCGCGACAGGGGAACACTGAAGCTTTCTTT.

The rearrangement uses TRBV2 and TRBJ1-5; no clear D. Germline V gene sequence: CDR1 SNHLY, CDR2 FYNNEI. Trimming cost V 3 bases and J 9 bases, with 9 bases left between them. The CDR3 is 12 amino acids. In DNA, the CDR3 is TGTGCCAGCAGTGACGGTTTAGCGCCCCAGCATTTT. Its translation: CASSDGLAPQHF.

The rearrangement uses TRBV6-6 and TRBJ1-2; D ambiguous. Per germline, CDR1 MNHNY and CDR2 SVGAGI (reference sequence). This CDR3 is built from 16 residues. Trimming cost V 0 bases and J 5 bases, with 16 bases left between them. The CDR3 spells CASSYSKQSGEYGYTF. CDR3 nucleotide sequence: TGTGCCAGCAGTTACTCGAAACAGTCTGGGGAGTATGGCTACACCTTC.

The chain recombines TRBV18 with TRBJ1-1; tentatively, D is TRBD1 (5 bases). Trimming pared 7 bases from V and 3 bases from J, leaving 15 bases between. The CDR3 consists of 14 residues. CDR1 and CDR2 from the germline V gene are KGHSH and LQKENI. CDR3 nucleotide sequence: TGTGCCAGCTGTCCCTCAGGGAGGGACACTGAAGCTTTCTTT. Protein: CASCPSGRDTEAFF.

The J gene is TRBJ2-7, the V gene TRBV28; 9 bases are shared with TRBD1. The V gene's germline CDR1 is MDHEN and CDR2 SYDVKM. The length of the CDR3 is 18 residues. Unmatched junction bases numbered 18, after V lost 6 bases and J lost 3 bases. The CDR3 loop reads CASSTSGTGPQLNYEQYF. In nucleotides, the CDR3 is TGTGCCAGCAGCACCTCCGGGACAGGGCCTCAACTGAACTACGAGCAGTACTTC.

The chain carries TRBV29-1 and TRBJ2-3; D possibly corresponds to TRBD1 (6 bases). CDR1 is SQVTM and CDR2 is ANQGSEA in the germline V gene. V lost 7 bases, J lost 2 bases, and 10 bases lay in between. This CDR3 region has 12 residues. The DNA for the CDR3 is TGCAGCGAACAGGGTTTCACAGATACGCAGTATTTT. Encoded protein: CSEQGFTDTQYF.

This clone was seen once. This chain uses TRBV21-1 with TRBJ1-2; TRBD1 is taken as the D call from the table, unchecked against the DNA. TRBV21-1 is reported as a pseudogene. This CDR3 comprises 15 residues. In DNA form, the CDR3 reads TGTGCCAGCAGCAAATTGGCAGGGGGTTGGTATGGCTACACCTTC. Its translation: CASSKLAGGWYGYTF.